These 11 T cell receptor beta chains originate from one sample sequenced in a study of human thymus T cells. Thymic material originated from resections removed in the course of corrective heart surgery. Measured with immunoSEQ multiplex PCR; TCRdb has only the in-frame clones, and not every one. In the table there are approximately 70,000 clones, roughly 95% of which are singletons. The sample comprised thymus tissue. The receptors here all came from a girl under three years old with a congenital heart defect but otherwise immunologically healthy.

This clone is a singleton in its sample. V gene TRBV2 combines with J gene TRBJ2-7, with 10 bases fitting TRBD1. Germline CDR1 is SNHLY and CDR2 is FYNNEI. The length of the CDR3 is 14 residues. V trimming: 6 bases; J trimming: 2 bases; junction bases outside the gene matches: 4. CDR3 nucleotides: TGTGCCAGCAGGGCCGGGACAGGGGCCTACGAGCAGTACTTC. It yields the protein CASRAGTGAYEQYF.

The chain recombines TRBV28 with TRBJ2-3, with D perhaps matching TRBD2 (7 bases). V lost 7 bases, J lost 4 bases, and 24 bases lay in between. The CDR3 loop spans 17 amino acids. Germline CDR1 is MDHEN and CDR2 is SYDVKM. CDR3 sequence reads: CASTLGGGRRDPDTQYF. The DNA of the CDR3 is TGTGCCAGCACTCTGGGGGGGGGCCGGAGGGATCCAGATACGCAGTATTTT.

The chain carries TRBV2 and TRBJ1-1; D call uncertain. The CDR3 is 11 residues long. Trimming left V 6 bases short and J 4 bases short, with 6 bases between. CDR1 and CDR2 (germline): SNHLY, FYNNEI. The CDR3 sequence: CASRQLTEAFF. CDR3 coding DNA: TGTGCCAGCAGACAACTCACTGAAGCTTTCTTT.

The CDR3, as DNA: TGTGCCAGCGGGGATACCGGGGAGCTGTTTTTT. It translates to CASGDTGELFF. This sequence joins TRBV7-9 and TRBJ2-2; D is ambiguous. The CDR3 spans 11 residues. V lost 8 bases and J 5 bases, leaving 6 bases between the germline ends. Germline CDR1 SEHNR, CDR2 FQNEAQ (reference sequence).

As DNA, the CDR3 is TGCGCCAGCAGCTTAGTCCGGGGCCCGCCATCTTACTCTGGAAACACCATATATTTT. Its protein is CASSLVRGPPSYSGNTIYF. The chain employs TRBV5-1 and TRBJ1-3; TRBD1 is a possible D gene (5 bases). The V end was cut by 2 bases, the J end by 0 bases, with 21 bases between. Germline loops: CDR1 SGHRS, CDR2 YFSETQ. This CDR3 is built from 19 residues.

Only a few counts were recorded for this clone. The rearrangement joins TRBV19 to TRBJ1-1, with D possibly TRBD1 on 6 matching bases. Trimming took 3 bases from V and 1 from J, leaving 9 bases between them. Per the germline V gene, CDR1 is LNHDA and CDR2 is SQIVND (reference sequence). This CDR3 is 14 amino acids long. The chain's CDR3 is CASSIDRKNTEAFF. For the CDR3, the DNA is TGTGCCAGTAGTATTGACAGGAAGAACACTGAAGCTTTCTTT.

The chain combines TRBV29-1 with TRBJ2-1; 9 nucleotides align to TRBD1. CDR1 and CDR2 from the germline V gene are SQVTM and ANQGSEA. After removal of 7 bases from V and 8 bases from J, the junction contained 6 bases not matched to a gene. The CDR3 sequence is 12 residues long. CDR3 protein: CSAPQGADEQFF. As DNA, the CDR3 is TGCAGCGCCCCACAGGGGGCGGATGAGCAGTTCTTC.

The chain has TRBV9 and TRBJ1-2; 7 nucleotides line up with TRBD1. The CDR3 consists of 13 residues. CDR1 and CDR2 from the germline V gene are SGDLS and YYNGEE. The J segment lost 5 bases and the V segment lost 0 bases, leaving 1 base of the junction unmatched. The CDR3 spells CASSVGQGYGYTF. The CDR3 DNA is TGTGCCAGCAGCGTAGGACAGGGATATGGCTACACCTTC. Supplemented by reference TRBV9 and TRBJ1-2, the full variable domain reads DSGVTQTPKHLITATGQRVTLRCSPRSGDLSVYWYQQSLDQGLQFLIQYYNGEERAKGNILERFSAQQFPDLHSELNLSSLELGDSALYFCASSVGQGYGYTFGSGTRLTVV.

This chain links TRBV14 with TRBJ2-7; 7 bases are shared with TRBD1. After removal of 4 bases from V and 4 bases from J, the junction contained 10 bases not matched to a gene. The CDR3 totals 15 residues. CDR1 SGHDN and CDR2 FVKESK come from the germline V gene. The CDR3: CASSPRDSYFYEQYF. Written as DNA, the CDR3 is TGTGCCAGCAGCCCTCGGGACAGTTATTTTTACGAGCAGTACTTC.

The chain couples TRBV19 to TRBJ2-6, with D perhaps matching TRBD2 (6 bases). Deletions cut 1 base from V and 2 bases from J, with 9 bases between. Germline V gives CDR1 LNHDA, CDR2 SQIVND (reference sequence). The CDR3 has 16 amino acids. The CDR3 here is CASSIVGGAGANVLTF. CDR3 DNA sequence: TGTGCCAGTAGTATAGTTGGAGGGGCTGGGGCCAACGTCCTGACTTTC.

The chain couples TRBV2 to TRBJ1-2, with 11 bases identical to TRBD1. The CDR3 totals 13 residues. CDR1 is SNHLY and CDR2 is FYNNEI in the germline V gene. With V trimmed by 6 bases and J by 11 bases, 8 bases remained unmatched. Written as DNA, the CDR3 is TGTGCCAGCAGCCGAACGCGGGACAGGGGGTACACCTTC. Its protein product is CASSRTRDRGYTF.